The 6 T cell receptor beta chains below come from one sample, sequenced in a study of T cells in Graves' hyperthyroidism and ophthalmopathy. TCR beta CDR3 regions were amplified from RNA. HTBI primers were employed in a first-round RT-PCR of the TCR CDR3. TCRdb re-called the multiplex PCR reads through MiXCR, storing one row per CDR3 protein. The table includes about 350,000 distinct CDR3 sequences, approximately 15% detected once. Sequenced material: blood. These receptors came from a woman aged 25 to 39 with Graves' hyperthyroidism.

This clonotype was counted at least ten times. The rearrangement uses TRBV28 and TRBJ2-1; 9 nucleotides agree with TRBD2. The CDR3 loop spans 15 amino acids. Germline V CDR1 and CDR2: MDHEN, SYDVKM. Trimming at V came to 6 bases and at J to 10 bases, leaving 13 bases not matched to a gene. CDR3 sequence (DNA): TGTGCCAGCAGCAGGGTAGCGGGAGACCCCAGGGAGCAGTTCTTC. Its protein product is CASSRVAGDPREQFF.

This clonotype was seen many times. The rearrangement links TRBV6-1 to TRBJ1-4; tentatively, D is TRBD1 (6 bases). In germline, CDR1 is MNHNS, CDR2 SASEGT. The CDR3 is 12 amino acids. V was pared by 10 bases and J by 7 bases, with 13 bases between. CDR3 loop: CATRQAGEKLFF. The CDR3 region has the DNA TGTGCCACCCGACAGGCGGGTGAAAAACTGTTTTTT.

With respect to this clonotype: A single base separates this from a much larger clone, so it may be a read error. The chain links TRBV7-2 to TRBJ2-5; tentatively, D is TRBD2 (6 bases). Germline CDR1 SGHTA, CDR2 FQGNSA. The CDR3 is 14 amino acids. The CDR3 nucleotides read TGTGCCGGCAGCCCCGGAGGGTCCCAAGAGACCCAGTACTTC. It is translated as CAGSPGGSQETQYF.

This chain joins TRBV6-1 and TRBJ2-2, with D hard to call. The CDR3 has 14 residues. Germline V gives CDR1 MNHNS, CDR2 SASEGT. The germline V and J ends were trimmed by 11 bases and 0 bases, with 13 bases remaining between them. The CDR3 DNA reads TGTGCCGTCAAGGTGATCCCGAACACCGGGGAGCTGTTTTTT. It is translated as CAVKVIPNTGELFF.

This clonotype was counted ten times or more. The J gene is TRBJ2-7, the V gene TRBV7-2; TRBD1 might be the D (6 bases). The V gene lost 5 bases and the J gene lost 2 bases, with 16 bases spanning the gap. This CDR3 region has 15 residues. Germline CDR1 reads SGHTA; CDR2 reads FQGNSA. Here the CDR3 reads CASSLGGVGAYEQYF. The CDR3 bases are TGTGCCAGCAGCCTAGGGGGTGTCGGGGCCTACGAGCAGTACTTC.

The chain's CDR3 is CASFAGTASYEQYF. The DNA for the CDR3 is TGTGCCAGCTTCGCGGGGACAGCATCCTACGAGCAGTACTTC. The J gene is TRBJ2-7, the V gene TRBV5-6; possible D gene TRBD1, 7 bases. Germline V gene sequence: CDR1 SGHDT, CDR2 YYEEEE. The CDR3 runs 14 residues. V lost 7 bases and J lost 1, with 15 bases in between.